This passage covers 23 T cell receptor beta chains from one sample sequenced in a study of T cell responses to AZD1222 COVID-19 vaccine. Some clones are missing from TCRdb's copy, which holds only in-frame ones; the method was immunoSEQ multiplex PCR. The table has roughly 150,000 clones, approximately 86% seen once; the top ten hold approximately 7.2%. Sequencing used peripheral blood, obtained after recovery from COVID-19. The receptors originated from an adult who had recovered from COVID-19.

This chain connects TRBV28 to TRBJ2-3; 8 nucleotides match TRBD2. The CDR3 covers 17 residues. The germline V gene has CDR1 MDHEN and CDR2 SYDVKM. V was clipped by 6 bases and J by 4 bases; unmatched bases: 15. CDR3 bases: TGTGCCAGCAGCCCTATGACGACTAGCGTAAGCTCAGATACGCAGTATTTT. Its protein is CASSPMTTSVSSDTQYF. Variable domain in full (rest from reference TRBV28 and TRBJ2-3): DVKVTQSSRYLVKRTGEKVFLECVQDMDHENMFWYRQDPGLGLRLIYFSYDVKMKEKGDIPEGYSVSREKKERFSLILESASTNQTSMYLCASSPMTTSVSSDTQYFGPGTRLTVL.

The gene calls are TRBV27 and TRBJ2-7; TRBD1 might be the D (5 bases). V lost 5 bases, J lost 0 bases, and 14 bases lay in between. The CDR3 runs to 15 residues. The V gene's germline CDR1 is MNHEY and CDR2 SMNVEV (reference sequence). The CDR3 region is CASSEGVVYSYEQYF. As DNA, the CDR3 is TGTGCCAGCAGTGAAGGGGTCGTCTACTCCTACGAGCAGTACTTC.

The V call is TRBV5-4, the J call TRBJ2-7; TRBD2 agrees at 8 bases. Germline CDR1 is SGHNT and CDR2 is YYREEE (reference sequence). The CDR3 contains 15 residues. The junction had 9 bases not matched to a gene; V was cut back by 1 base and J by 6 bases. CDR3 nucleotide sequence: TGTGCCAGCAGCTTGAGGACTAGCCGTCAATCCGAGCAGTACTTC. This translates into CASSLRTSRQSEQYF.

The V call is TRBV28, the J call TRBJ1-1; TRBD1 matches at 10 bases. Germline lookup yields CDR1 MDHEN and CDR2 SYDVKM. The CDR3 spans 16 residues. The V and J ends lost 5 bases and 0 bases, in that order; junction bases with no gene match: 6. DNA of the CDR3: TGTGCCAGCAGTCCCCCGGGACAGGGGTTGAACACTGAAGCTTTCTTT. Amino acids: CASSPPGQGLNTEAFF. The full variable domain, in which reference TRBV28 and TRBJ1-1 provide the parts outside the CDR3, is DVKVTQSSRYLVKRTGEKVFLECVQDMDHENMFWYRQDPGLGLRLIYFSYDVKMKEKGDIPEGYSVSREKKERFSLILESASTNQTSMYLCASSPPGQGLNTEAFFGQGTRLTVV.

The chain combines TRBV2 with TRBJ2-7; TRBD1 aligns across 7 bases. Trimming at V came to 5 bases and at J to 3 bases, leaving 7 bases not matched to a gene. Germline CDR1 is SNHLY and CDR2 is FYNNEI. The CDR3 consists of 14 residues. Here the CDR3 reads CASSLQGSSYEQYF. As DNA, the CDR3 is TGTGCCAGCAGTTTACAGGGGTCGAGCTACGAGCAGTACTTC.

This clone appeared a single time. The chain has TRBV27 and TRBJ2-3, with D perhaps being TRBD1 or TRBD2 (6 bases each). Trimming shortened V by 0 bases and J by 4 bases, and 11 bases separated the two germline ends. The length of the CDR3 is 15 residues. Per germline, CDR1 MNHEY and CDR2 SMNVEV (reference sequence). CDR3 sequence (DNA): TGTGCCAGCAGTTTATCGTGGAGGGGGGCAGATACGCAGTATTTT. Amino acids: CASSLSWRGADTQYF.

This chain uses TRBV7-6 with TRBJ2-1, with 8 bases fitting TRBD1. Germline CDR1 reads SGHVS; CDR2 reads FNYEAQ. Unmatched junction bases numbered 8, after V lost 2 bases and J lost 8 bases. The CDR3 has 15 residues. CDR3 in DNA: TGTGCCAGCAGCTTATCCGGACAGGGTAACGATGAGCAGTTCTTC. Its protein product is CASSLSGQGNDEQFF.

The V gene is TRBV28, the J gene TRBJ1-1; D is uncertain. V was pared by 8 bases and J by 3 bases, with 13 bases between. The CDR3 contains 13 residues. Germline CDR1 and CDR2: MDHEN and SYDVKM. The CDR3 coding sequence is TGTGCCAGCCATTGGGGTTTGGACACTGAAGCTTTCTTT. The encoded protein is CASHWGLDTEAFF.

The J gene is TRBJ2-5, the V gene TRBV19; 7 bases are a match to TRBD2. The CDR3 loop spans 14 amino acids. Trimming cost V 3 bases and J 1 base; bases outside gene matches: 2. The germline gives CDR1 LNHDA, CDR2 SQIVND (reference sequence). CDR3: CASSMRGIQETQYF. For the CDR3, the DNA is TGTGCCAGTAGTATGCGGGGGATCCAAGAGACCCAGTACTTC. The variable domain in full, with the rest retrieved from reference TRBV19 and TRBJ2-5, is DGGITQSPKYLFRKEGQNVTLSCEQNLNHDAMYWYRQDPGQGLRLIYYSQIVNDFQKGDIAEGYSVSREKKESFPLTVTSAQKNPTAFYLCASSMRGIQETQYFGPGTRLLVL.

Written as DNA, the CDR3 is TGTGCCAGCAGCATTTCTTACAGGGGGGAGGACTATGGCTACACCTTC. It codes for CASSISYRGEDYGYTF. The chain joins TRBV7-8 to TRBJ1-2; the match to TRBD1 covers 8 bases. This CDR3 is built from 16 residues. V lost 5 bases and J lost 3; bases outside the gene matches: 11. Germline V lookup: CDR1 SGHVS, CDR2 FQNEAQ. Full variable domain (rest looked up from reference TRBV7-8 and TRBJ1-2): GAGVSQSPRYKVAKRGQDVALRCDPISGHVSLFWYQQALGQGPEFLTYFQNEAQLDKSGLPSDRFFAERPEGSVSTLKIQRTQQEDSAVYLCASSISYRGEDYGYTFGSGTRLTVV.

This clone showed up just a few times. The rearrangement uses TRBV7-6 and TRBJ1-2, with TRBD1 as a possible D gene (5 bases). V lost 4 bases, J lost 7 bases, and 13 bases lay in between. Per the germline V gene, CDR1 is SGHVS and CDR2 is FNYEAQ. The CDR3 totals 13 residues. CDR3 DNA sequence: TGTGCCAGCAGCTCCTGGGGCTGGGTTGGCTACACCTTC. Protein: CASSSWGWVGYTF.

The chain carries TRBV27 and TRBJ2-1; D tentatively fits TRBD1 or TRBD2 (5 bases each). The germline V gene has CDR1 MNHEY and CDR2 SMNVEV (reference sequence). The CDR3 contains 18 residues. Trimming took off 7 bases at V and 0 bases at J, with 22 bases between the two ends. The CDR3 sequence is CASNPGRMTYSSYNEQFF. The CDR3 region has the DNA TGTGCCAGCAACCCGGGACGCATGACCTATAGCTCCTACAATGAGCAGTTCTTC.

The chain carries TRBV27 and TRBJ1-2; unclear D gene. Trimming removed 5 bases from V and 4 bases from J, with 11 bases in between. This CDR3 contains 13 residues. Germline values: CDR1 MNHEY, CDR2 SMNVEV (reference sequence). The chain's CDR3 is CASSRTAFYGYTF. The CDR3 DNA is TGTGCCAGCAGTAGGACGGCTTTCTATGGCTACACCTTC.

In its sample, this clone was seen once. V usage is TRBV11-2 and J usage is TRBJ2-5; 8 bases align to TRBD2. The CDR3 extends over 19 amino acids. With V trimmed by 0 bases and J by 5 bases, 17 bases remained unmatched. From germline, CDR1 is SGHAT and CDR2 FQNNGV. The CDR3, as DNA: TGTGCCAGCAGCTTAGATCCCTTGAGCCCCCGGGGGGGGAGGGAGACCCAGTACTTC. Translation: CASSLDPLSPRGGRETQYF.

The V and J genes are TRBV5-1 and TRBJ1-1; no firm D call. The V end was cut by 4 bases, the J end by 4 bases, with 23 bases between. The CDR3 has 17 amino acids. Germline-derived CDR1 and CDR2 are SGHRS and YFSETQ. The CDR3 region has the DNA TGCGCCAGCAGCCCAACCCCCCCGGGTAGCGTTGGCACTGAAGCTTTCTTT. Translation gives CASSPTPPGSVGTEAFF.

The chain has TRBV4-1 and TRBJ2-5; 8 nucleotides line up with TRBD1. Trimming removed 4 bases from V and 0 bases from J; junction bases left unmatched: 4. This CDR3 is built from 15 residues. Germline assignment: CDR1 MGHRA and CDR2 YSYEKL. CDR3 residues: CASSLDRVYQETQYF. The CDR3 DNA sequence: TGCGCCAGCAGCCTGGACAGGGTGTACCAAGAGACCCAGTACTTC.

The rearrangement joins TRBV5-6 to TRBJ2-1; no clear D gene. Trimming took off 2 bases at V and 2 bases at J, with 5 bases between the two ends. CDR1 is SGHDT, CDR2 YYEEEE, per germline. CDR3 size: 13 residues. Written as DNA, the CDR3 is TGTGCCAGCAGCTTTTACCCCTACAATGAGCAGTTCTTC. Protein: CASSFYPYNEQFF. Variable domain in full (rest from reference TRBV5-6 and TRBJ2-1): DAGVTQSPTHLIKTRGQQVTLRCSPKSGHDTVSWYQQALGQGPQFIFQYYEEEERQRGNFPDRFSGHQFPNYSSELNVNALLLGDSALYLCASSFYPYNEQFFGPGTRLTVL.

The V call is TRBV27, the J call TRBJ1-5, with 8 bases fitting TRBD1. This CDR3 contains 14 residues. Germline assignment: CDR1 MNHEY and CDR2 SMNVEV (reference sequence). V trimming: 6 bases; J trimming: 6 bases; junction bases outside the gene matches: 7. CDR3 DNA: TGTGCCAGCAGCCCGACAGGGGTAGGTCAGCCCCAGCATTTT. It codes for CASSPTGVGQPQHF.

This clone was picked up a small number of times. The CDR3 nucleotides are TGTGCCAGCAGTCAACGGAGGGGCAAAAACATTCAGTACTTC. It encodes CASSQRRGKNIQYF. The chain links TRBV28 to TRBJ2-4, with D perhaps TRBD2 (6 bases). The CDR3 runs 14 residues. Germline assignment: CDR1 MDHEN and CDR2 SYDVKM. V lost 5 bases, J lost 3 bases, and 11 bases lay in between.

V is TRBV18 and J is TRBJ2-7; D possibly corresponds to TRBD1 (6 bases). The V and J ends lost 5 bases and 2 bases respectively, with 16 bases between them. The germline CDR1 and CDR2 sequences are KGHSH and LQKENI. The CDR3 extends over 15 amino acids. The CDR3 spells CASSSDSHFTYEQYF. Written as DNA, the CDR3 is TGTGCCAGCTCATCGGACAGCCACTTCACCTACGAGCAGTACTTC.

Here the CDR3 DNA reads TGTGCCAGCAGCTTGGGCAGGGTAAGCGAGCAGTACTTC. It translates to CASSLGRVSEQYF. The gene calls are TRBV5-6 and TRBJ2-7; possible D gene TRBD1, 5 bases. V gave up 0 bases and J gave up 6 bases, with 10 bases separating them. The CDR3 is 13 residues long. Germline CDR1 and CDR2: SGHDT and YYEEEE.

The V call is TRBV2, the J call TRBJ1-2; 10 bases are shared with TRBD1. Trimming at V came to 4 bases and at J to 3 bases, leaving 2 bases not matched to a gene. CDR1 and CDR2 (germline): SNHLY, FYNNEI. The CDR3 loop spans 14 amino acids. CDR3 loop: CASSGQGADYGYTF. In DNA form, the CDR3 reads TGTGCCAGCAGTGGACAGGGGGCTGACTATGGCTACACCTTC.

V gene TRBV4-2 combines with J gene TRBJ1-1; TRBD1 might be the D (5 bases). The V gene's germline CDR1 is LGHNA and CDR2 YNFKEQ. V lost 4 bases, J lost 2 bases, and 11 bases lay in between. The CDR3 has 14 amino acids. CDR3 in amino acids: CASSLGTGNTEAFF. The CDR3, as DNA: TGTGCCAGCAGCCTCGGGACGGGCAACACTGAAGCTTTCTTT.